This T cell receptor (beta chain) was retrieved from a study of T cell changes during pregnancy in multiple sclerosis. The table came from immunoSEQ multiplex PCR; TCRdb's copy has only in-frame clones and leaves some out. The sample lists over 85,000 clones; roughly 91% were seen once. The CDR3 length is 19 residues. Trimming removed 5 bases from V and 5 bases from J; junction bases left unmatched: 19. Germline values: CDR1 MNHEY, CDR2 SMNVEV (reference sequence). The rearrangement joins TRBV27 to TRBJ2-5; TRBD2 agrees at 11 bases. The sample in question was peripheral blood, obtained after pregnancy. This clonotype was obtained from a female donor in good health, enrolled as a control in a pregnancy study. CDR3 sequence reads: CASSLQMPRSGGAGETQYF. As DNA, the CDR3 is TGTGCCAGCAGTCTTCAAATGCCCCGTAGCGGGGGGGCCGGGGAGACCCAGTACTTC.